The 15 T cell receptor beta chains listed next were all sequenced from one sample in a study of chemoradiotherapy in HPV16-positive cancers. Generated by immunoSEQ multiplex PCR, the TCRdb table keeps only in-frame clones and is missing some. Here the sample spans more than 13,000 clones, 88% being singletons. Sample: blood, taken from a patient who underwent chemoradiotherapy. The receptor source for this set is a human donor with HPV-associated anogenital cancer.

This chain connects TRBV28 to TRBJ2-7, with 14 bases matching TRBD2. The ends lost 6 bases at V and 3 bases at J; junction bases unmatched: 10. CDR1 is MDHEN, CDR2 SYDVKM, per germline. The CDR3 is 17 residues long. CDR3 DNA sequence: TGTGCCAGCAGGAAGGGACTAGCGGGAGTAATTAACTACGAGCAGTACTTC. Encoded protein: CASRKGLAGVINYEQYF.

V and J are TRBV11-2 and TRBJ2-3; D is undetermined. The CDR3 has 14 amino acids. V was cut by 4 bases and J by 1 base, with 9 bases left in between. The germline V gene has CDR1 SGHAT and CDR2 FQNNGV. CDR3 loop: CASSSLGRTDTQYF. The CDR3 DNA reads TGTGCCAGCAGCTCTCTCGGGCGCACAGATACGCAGTATTTT.

V and J are TRBV9 and TRBJ2-1; D gene uncertain. CDR1 is SGDLS, CDR2 YYNGEE, per germline. V shed 6 bases and J shed 8 bases, with 18 bases lying between them. The CDR3 runs to 14 residues. The CDR3 bases are TGTGCCAGCAATAGGGCTGGAAAGGTAGATGAGCAGTTCTTC. It translates to CASNRAGKVDEQFF.

The chain combines TRBV6-1 with TRBJ1-5, with TRBD1 as a possible D gene (6 bases). From germline, CDR1 is MNHNS and CDR2 SASEGT. CDR3 length equals 15 residues. V was clipped by 7 bases and J by 1 base, with 14 bases between them. The CDR3 coding sequence is TGTGCCAGCATTCGAGGGGGAGGAAGCAATCAGCCCCAGCATTTT. Encoded protein: CASIRGGGSNQPQHF.

This clone is categorized as medium-sized. This sequence joins TRBV19 and TRBJ1-5; D is unresolved. The CDR3 sequence is 14 residues long. V was clipped by 11 bases and J by 0 bases, with 14 bases between them. The germline V gene encodes CDR1 LNHDA and CDR2 SQIVND (reference sequence). DNA for the CDR3: TGTGCCTCAGATACACGGGATAGCAATCAGCCCCAGCATTTT. Amino acids: CASDTRDSNQPQHF.

This clone was seen once. The chain combines TRBV9 with TRBJ2-1; 7 bases are a match to TRBD2. In germline, CDR1 is SGDLS, CDR2 YYNGEE. The CDR3 sequence is 16 residues long. The V segment lost 2 bases and the J segment 0 bases; nucleotides outside the gene matches: 5. This chain's CDR3 is CASSVGGRGSYNEQFF. The CDR3 nucleotides are TGTGCCAGCAGCGTGGGTGGGAGGGGCTCCTACAATGAGCAGTTCTTC.

V gene TRBV10-3 combines with J gene TRBJ1-2; possible D gene TRBD1, 5 bases. This CDR3 spans 13 amino acids. V was shortened by 6 bases and J by 7 bases, with 15 bases between the two germline ends. Germline loops: CDR1 ENHRY, CDR2 SYGVKD. CDR3 in amino acids: CAISLETGLGYTF. CDR3 DNA: TGTGCCATCAGCCTTGAAACGGGGCTTGGCTACACCTTC.

The rearrangement joins TRBV7-6 to TRBJ2-3; 7 bases map to TRBD1. This CDR3 is built from 16 residues. Per the germline V gene, CDR1 is SGHVS and CDR2 is FNYEAQ. V lost 5 bases and J lost 0; bases outside the gene matches: 8. CDR3: CASSRGGGRSTDTQYF. The CDR3 DNA is TGTGCCAGCAGCCGAGGGGGCGGGCGTAGCACAGATACGCAGTATTTT.

This clone showed up just once. V is TRBV5-1 and J is TRBJ2-3, with D possibly being TRBD1 or TRBD2 (6 bases each). CDR3 size: 14 residues. Trimming pared 4 bases from V and 2 bases from J, leaving 11 bases between. Germline CDR1 and CDR2: SGHRS and YFSETQ. This chain's CDR3 is CASSAGHSTDTQYF. CDR3 bases: TGCGCCAGCAGCGCGGGACATTCCACAGATACGCAGTATTTT.

This clone was seen more than once but under ten times. The chain employs TRBV5-5 and TRBJ1-2; D is unclear. Germline loops: CDR1 SGHKS, CDR2 YYEKEE (reference sequence). This CDR3 region has 14 residues. V was trimmed by 0 bases and J by 7 bases, leaving 13 bases between them. This CDR3 reads CASSLAPISLGYTF. CDR3 coding DNA: TGTGCCAGCAGCTTGGCACCCATTTCCCTTGGCTACACCTTC.

This rearrangement joins TRBV28 to TRBJ2-3; 7 bases line up with TRBD2. Trimming removed 5 bases from V and 0 bases from J; junction bases left unmatched: 17. Per germline, CDR1 MDHEN and CDR2 SYDVKM. The CDR3 has 19 amino acids. DNA of the CDR3: TGTGCCAGCAGTGCCTCCCTCCTTATTGGGGGGGGAAGCACAGATACGCAGTATTTT. Protein sequence: CASSASLLIGGGSTDTQYF.

The chain links TRBV2 to TRBJ1-5, with no clear D. The V gene's germline CDR1 is SNHLY and CDR2 FYNNEI. The V end lost 0 bases, the J end lost 2 bases, and 8 bases lay between the germline ends. The CDR3 consists of 15 residues. The CDR3 DNA reads TGTGCCAGCAGTGAAGCGTCTGGGCGCAATCAGCCCCAGCATTTT. It translates to CASSEASGRNQPQHF.

The chain combines TRBV4-1 with TRBJ2-3; D not resolved. Trimming stripped 0 bases from V and 0 bases from J, with 7 bases between. This CDR3 spans 15 amino acids. The germline V gene encodes CDR1 MGHRA and CDR2 YSYEKL. The CDR3 protein is CASSQEERSTDTQYF. In nucleotides, the CDR3 is TGCGCCAGCAGCCAAGAGGAACGAAGCACAGATACGCAGTATTTT.

The chain couples TRBV28 to TRBJ2-6, with 7 bases that match TRBD1. Per germline, CDR1 MDHEN and CDR2 SYDVKM. The CDR3 spans 16 residues. J was trimmed by 0 bases and V by 6 bases; bases with no gene match: 5. CDR3 in amino acids: CASSPDRASGANVLTF. CDR3 DNA sequence: TGTGCCAGCAGCCCTGACAGGGCCTCTGGGGCCAACGTCCTGACTTTC.

This clone was seen once. The chain recombines TRBV19 with TRBJ1-2, with D perhaps TRBD1 (6 bases). Germline CDR1 reads LNHDA; CDR2 reads SQIVND (reference sequence). The V end lost 1 base, the J end lost 0 bases, and 9 bases lay between the germline ends. This CDR3 has 15 residues. The CDR3 here is CASSIGTGSNYGYTF. The CDR3 DNA sequence: TGTGCCAGTAGTATAGGTACAGGGTCTAACTATGGCTACACCTTC.